This TCR beta chain was found in a study of T-cell memory formation after mild COVID-19. 5'RACE with constant-segment primers built TCRalpha and TCRbeta cDNA libraries with UMIs. TCRdb reprocessed the 5' RACE reads via MiXCR and lists one record per CDR3 protein. Of about 360,000 distinct CDR3 sequences listed, about 15% are singletons. The CDR3 is 15 amino acids. V shed 4 bases, J shed 7 bases, and the junction held 11 bases outside the gene matches. Findings and limits, study-wide: Contracting clones, day 15 to 85, had balanced CD4/CD8, and later expanders favored CD4+. Contracting clones localized mainly to CM and EM when CD4+ and mainly to EMRA when CD8+.

Only a few counts were recorded for this clonotype. The antigen remains unidentified. This sequence originates from a man between 18 and 29 years old who had mild COVID-19 (a few samples of this study predate the infection). Cell type and time point are not known. This chain joins TRBV12-3 or TRBV12-4 and TRBJ2-7; TRBD1 matches at 9 bases. Specimen: PBMCs or a T cell subset sorted from them (not recorded which). CDR3 in amino acids: CASSSAGTGRGEQYF. CDR3 DNA: TGTGCCAGCAGTTCCGCCGGGACAGGGAGAGGTGAGCAGTACTTC.